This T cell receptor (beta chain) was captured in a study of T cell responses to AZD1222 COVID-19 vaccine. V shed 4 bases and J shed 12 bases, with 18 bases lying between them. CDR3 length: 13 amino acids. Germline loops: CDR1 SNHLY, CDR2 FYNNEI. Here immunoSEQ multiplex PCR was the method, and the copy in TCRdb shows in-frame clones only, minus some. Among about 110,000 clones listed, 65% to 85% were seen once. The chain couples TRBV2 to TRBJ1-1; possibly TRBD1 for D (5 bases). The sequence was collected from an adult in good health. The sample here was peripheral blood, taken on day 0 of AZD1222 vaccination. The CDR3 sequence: CASSGETVMASFF. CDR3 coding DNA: TGTGCCAGCAGTGGGGAGACAGTAATGGCATCTTTCTTT. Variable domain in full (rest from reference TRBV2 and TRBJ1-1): EPEVTQTPSHQVTQMGQEVILRCVPISNHLYFYWYRQILGQKVEFLVSFYNNEISEKSEIFDDQFSVERPDGSNFTLKIRSTKLEDSAMYFCASSGETVMASFFGQGTRLTVV.